This entry lists 14 T cell receptor beta chains sequenced from one sample in a study of a mutant IDH1 vaccine in newly diagnosed glioma. These receptors' targets are unknown. TCRdb's copy holds only in-frame clones and misses some; the assay was immunoSEQ multiplex PCR. Of some 60,000 clones in the sample, roughly 87% were seen once. Noted time point: week 47, end of study. The vaccine gave 300 ug of a 20-mer mutant IDH1 peptide subcutaneously per dose. Sample: PBMCs, taken from a glioma patient whose treatment included an IDH1 peptide vaccine. The source of these receptors is a woman between 50 and 59 years old with glioma.

This chain joins TRBV5-1 and TRBJ1-2; weak D call: TRBD1 (6 bases). Germline CDR1 reads SGHRS; CDR2 reads YFSETQ. The CDR3 extends over 15 amino acids. Between the trimmed V and J ends, which lost 1 base and 5 bases, there was a span of 15 bases. CDR3 DNA sequence: TGCGCCAGCAGCTTGATGCCAGGGGAAGAATATGGCTACACCTTC. It is translated as CASSLMPGEEYGYTF.

The chain is built from TRBV15 and TRBJ2-3; 7 nucleotides match TRBD1. Trimming took 0 bases from V and 4 from J; bases not matched to a gene: 1. In germline, CDR1 is LNHNV, CDR2 YYDKDF (reference sequence). The CDR3 spans 14 residues. The CDR3 loop reads CATSRDQGADTQYF. The CDR3 DNA is TGTGCCACCAGCAGAGACCAGGGGGCAGATACGCAGTATTTT. The variable domain in full, with the rest retrieved from reference TRBV15 and TRBJ2-3, is DAMVIQNPRYQVTQFGKPVTLSCSQTLNHNVMYWYQQKSSQAPKLLFHYYDKDFNNEADTPDNFQSRRPNTSFCFLDIRSPGLGDTAMYLCATSRDQGADTQYFGPGTRLTVL.

V and J are TRBV7-2 and TRBJ1-2; TRBD1 might be the D (6 bases). This CDR3 has 14 residues. The germline CDR1 and CDR2 sequences are SGHTA and FQGNSA. V lost 2 bases, J lost 8 bases, and 15 bases lay in between. The CDR3 spells CASSLRPGEGGYTF. The DNA for the CDR3 is TGTGCCAGCAGCTTACGTCCAGGGGAGGGAGGCTACACCTTC.

The chain is built from TRBV6-1 and TRBJ2-7; 9 nucleotides align to TRBD1. The CDR3 consists of 13 residues. Germline V gene data show CDR1 as MNHNS and CDR2 as SASEGT. The V gene end was trimmed by 6 bases and the J gene end by 7 bases; junction bases not matched to a gene: 7. The CDR3 nucleotides read TGTGCCAGCAGCCAACAGGGGGCGCAAGAGCAGTACTTC. Translated, it gives CASSQQGAQEQYF.

This clone was recorded once. The chain joins TRBV19 to TRBJ2-2; D may correspond to TRBD1 or TRBD2 (6 bases each). The germline V and J ends were trimmed by 2 bases and 6 bases, with 16 bases remaining between them. CDR3 length: 16 amino acids. Germline assignment: CDR1 LNHDA and CDR2 SQIVND (reference sequence). CDR3 in DNA: TGTGCCAGTAGTATAATTAGGGCAGGGGAGGCCGGGGAGCTGTTTTTT. Amino acid sequence: CASSIIRAGEAGELFF.

J is TRBJ2-1 and V is TRBV5-4; 7 bases agree with TRBD1. The V gene's germline CDR1 is SGHNT and CDR2 YYREEE (reference sequence). There are 15 residues in the CDR3. The V segment lost 0 bases and the J segment 7 bases; nucleotides outside the gene matches: 7. CDR3: CASSLAGDRVNEQFF. The DNA of the CDR3 is TGTGCCAGCAGCTTGGCCGGAGACAGGGTGAATGAGCAGTTCTTC.

The rearrangement joins TRBV13 to TRBJ1-3; no firm D call. Germline loops: CDR1 PRHDT, CDR2 FYEKMQ (reference sequence). The CDR3 extends over 12 amino acids. V dropped 5 bases and J dropped 8 bases, with 10 bases sitting between them. The CDR3 DNA sequence: TGTGCCAGCAGCCCCGGACCCGACACCATATATTTT. Translated: CASSPGPDTIYF.

The V and J genes are TRBV10-3 and TRBJ1-2, with a weak D call TRBD1 (5 bases). The V end was cut by 3 bases, the J end by 6 bases, with 11 bases between. This CDR3 contains 13 residues. Per germline, CDR1 ENHRY and CDR2 SYGVKD. The CDR3 reads CAISDRERDGYTF. Here the CDR3 DNA reads TGTGCCATCAGTGACAGGGAACGAGATGGCTACACCTTC.

V gene TRBV27 combines with J gene TRBJ2-2; 7 bases line up with TRBD1. The CDR3 contains 15 residues. Germline CDR1 is MNHEY and CDR2 is SMNVEV (reference sequence). Trimming took 2 bases from V and 6 from J; bases not matched to a gene: 6. For the CDR3, the DNA is TGTGCCAGCAGTTTAAGGGGGCCTCGGGCCGGGGAGCTGTTTTTT. Encoded protein: CASSLRGPRAGELFF.

The chain joins TRBV6-5 to TRBJ1-2; a possible D gene is TRBD1 (6 bases). Trimming took off 6 bases at V and 8 bases at J, with 13 bases between the two ends. There are 12 residues in the CDR3. From germline, CDR1 is MNHEY and CDR2 SVGAGI. The CDR3 protein is CASSRGQMGYTF. CDR3 nucleotides: TGTGCCAGCAGCAGGGGACAAATGGGCTACACCTTC.

This chain uses TRBV29-1 with TRBJ2-1, with D uncertain. Between the trimmed V and J ends, which lost 1 base and 0 bases, there was a span of 7 bases. CDR1 is SQVTM, CDR2 ANQGSEA, per germline. The CDR3 covers 14 residues. CDR3 amino acids: CSVEGPSSYNEQFF. CDR3 sequence (DNA): TGCAGCGTTGAAGGCCCGAGCTCCTACAATGAGCAGTTCTTC.

The chain joins TRBV4-1 to TRBJ1-1; weak D call: TRBD1 (6 bases). Germline CDR1 is MGHRA and CDR2 is YSYEKL. V lost 1 base and J lost 4, with 13 bases in between. This CDR3 region has 15 residues. The CDR3 loop reads CASSQAQGQGTEAFF. CDR3 DNA sequence: TGCGCCAGCAGCCAAGCCCAGGGGCAGGGCACTGAAGCTTTCTTT.

The chain recombines TRBV7-2 with TRBJ2-3, with 7 bases aligning to TRBD2. Trimming removed 2 bases from V and 0 bases from J; junction bases left unmatched: 2. The CDR3 is 15 amino acids. Germline CDR1 is SGHTA and CDR2 is FQGNSA. The CDR3 coding sequence is TGTGCCAGCAGCTTAACAGCGGGAAGCACAGATACGCAGTATTTT. Translated: CASSLTAGSTDTQYF.

The gene calls are TRBV11-2 and TRBJ1-2, with 9 bases aligning to TRBD1. V was clipped by 6 bases and J by 3 bases; unmatched bases: 14. The CDR3 consists of 17 residues. Germline CDR1 and CDR2: SGHAT and FQNNGV. The CDR3 region is CASRSPGQGLWHYGYTF. The DNA of the CDR3 is TGTGCCAGCAGGTCTCCGGGACAGGGCCTTTGGCACTATGGCTACACCTTC.